Below, one TCR beta chain is given with its context. The table came from immunoSEQ multiplex PCR; TCRdb's copy has only in-frame clones and leaves some out. The repertoire holds approximately 290,000 clones, with about 80% as singletons. The data are from a study of blood T cell repertoires in COVID-19. CDR1 is SNHLY and CDR2 is FYNNEI in the germline V gene. The CDR3 runs to 14 residues. V lost 6 bases and J 3 bases, leaving 11 bases between the germline ends. The gene calls are TRBV2 and TRBJ2-2, with D possibly being TRBD2 (5 bases). Material for sequencing was peripheral blood. This TCR came from a person between 65 and 79 years old with COVID-19, enrolled during active disease. The CDR3, as DNA: TGTGCCAGCAGGCCCCCCGGGGACACCGGGGAGCTGTTTTTT. Protein sequence: CASRPPGDTGELFF.